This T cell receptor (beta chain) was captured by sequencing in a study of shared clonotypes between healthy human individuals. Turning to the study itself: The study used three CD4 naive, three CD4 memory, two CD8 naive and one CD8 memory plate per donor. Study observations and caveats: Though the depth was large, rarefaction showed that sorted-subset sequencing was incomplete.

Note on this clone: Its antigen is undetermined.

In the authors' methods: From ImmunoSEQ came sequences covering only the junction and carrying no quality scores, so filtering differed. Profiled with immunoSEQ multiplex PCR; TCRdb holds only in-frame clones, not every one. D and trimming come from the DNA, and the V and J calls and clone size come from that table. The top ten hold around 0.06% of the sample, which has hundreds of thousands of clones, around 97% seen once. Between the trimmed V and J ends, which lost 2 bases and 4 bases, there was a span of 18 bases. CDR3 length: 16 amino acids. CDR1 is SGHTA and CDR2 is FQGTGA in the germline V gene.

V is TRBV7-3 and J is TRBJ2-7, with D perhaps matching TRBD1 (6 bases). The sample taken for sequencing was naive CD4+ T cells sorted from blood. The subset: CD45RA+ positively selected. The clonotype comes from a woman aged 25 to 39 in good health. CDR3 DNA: TGTGCCAGCAGCTTAGATGGACAGCCGGGATCATACGAGCAGTACTTC. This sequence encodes CASSLDGQPGSYEQYF.